This T cell receptor beta chain derives from a study of T-cell reconstitution after alpha-beta-depleted transplantation in children. Construction of the TCRbeta library involved unique molecular identifiers. In TCRdb, the PCR reads were re-called with MiXCR into one record per CDR3 protein. The sample consists of about 250,000 distinct CDR3 sequences, 20% to 30% of them appearing once. From germline, CDR1 is SGHAT and CDR2 FQNNGV. The CDR3 is made up of 11 amino acids. The V and J ends lost 1 base and 11 bases respectively, with 8 bases between them. Study results and limitations: In patients about two months after transplant, alpha-beta T cells reportedly arose from several hundred expanded graft clones.

A few counts support this clonotype. The antigen is not known. This chain uses TRBV11-2 with TRBJ1-1; D not certain. The sequences come from PBMCs, mostly from graft donor cells, collected 360 days after TCRalphabeta/CD19-depleted stem cell transplant. The source of this sequence is a female patient aged 2-9 years who had a stem cell transplant for congenital amegakaryocytic thrombocytopenia, so the T cells may come from the graft donor. The CDR3 loop is CASSLGQTAFF. As DNA, the CDR3 is TGTGCCAGCAGCTTAGGGCAGACCGCTTTCTTT.